These 29 T cell receptor beta chains originate from one sample sequenced in a study of T cell repertoires in cytomegalovirus infection. These TCRs' antigens remain unknown. Using its own MiXCR run on the reads, TCRdb lists one record per CDR3 protein. The repertoire holds about 740,000 distinct CDR3 sequences, 33% seen once, with 18% in the top ten. Specimen: cultured PBMCs, collected from culture after CMV antigen stimulation. The origin of the receptors is a human donor in good health (CMV status not recorded). Some clones in this sample may be carry-over from other donors' samples.

V usage is TRBV2 and J usage is TRBJ2-2, with D possibly being TRBD2 (5 bases). In germline, CDR1 is SNHLY, CDR2 FYNNEI. The germline V and J ends were trimmed by 6 bases and 6 bases, with 17 bases remaining between them. This CDR3 spans 15 amino acids. CDR3 sequence: CASRDNTLAAGELFF. In DNA form, the CDR3 reads TGTGCCAGCAGGGATAACACGCTAGCTGCCGGGGAGCTGTTTTTT.

The rearrangement joins TRBV6-2 or TRBV6-3 to TRBJ2-1, with D possibly matching TRBD1 (6 bases). Trimming pared 6 bases from V and 8 bases from J, leaving 17 bases between. CDR3 length: 14 amino acids. CDR1 MNHEY and CDR2 SVGEGT come from the germline V gene. The CDR3 protein is CASSLQGNLDEQFF. The CDR3 bases are TGTGCCAGCAGCCTACAGGGAAATTTGGATGAGCAGTTCTTC.

This clonotype was picked up many times. The J gene is TRBJ2-1, the V gene TRBV7-2; no clear D gene. Germline V gene sequence: CDR1 SGHTA, CDR2 FQGNSA. V was pared by 1 base and J by 0 bases, with 7 bases between. The CDR3 has 15 residues. Here the CDR3 DNA reads TGTGCCAGCAGCTTAGTCCCTGTCTCCTACAATGAGCAGTTCTTC. Its translation: CASSLVPVSYNEQFF.

The gene calls are TRBV20-1 and TRBJ2-7; possibly TRBD1 for D (6 bases). The CDR3 has 13 residues. Germline-derived CDR1 and CDR2 are DFQATT and SNEGSKA (reference sequence). V dropped 3 bases and J dropped 3 bases, with 12 bases sitting between them. CDR3 sequence reads: CSARTGTGYEQYF. The DNA for the CDR3 is TGCAGTGCTAGGACAGGTACTGGCTACGAGCAGTACTTC.

This clonotype was observed many times. The J gene is TRBJ1-2, the V gene TRBV7-2, with TRBD1 as a possible D gene (6 bases). The germline V gene has CDR1 SGHTA and CDR2 FQGNSA. CDR3 length: 13 amino acids. Trimming cost V 3 bases and J 2 bases, with 7 bases left between them. The CDR3 DNA reads as TGTGCCAGCAGCTTCGACAGGAACTATGGCTACACCTTC. Amino acid sequence: CASSFDRNYGYTF.

The table lists this clonotype with a few counts. V usage is TRBV12-3 or TRBV12-4 and J usage is TRBJ2-2; D is perhaps TRBD1 or TRBD2 (6 bases each). The CDR3 has 16 amino acids. Trimming left V 3 bases short and J 5 bases short, with 16 bases between. The CDR3 sequence is CASSLSYRGRTGELFF. In DNA form, the CDR3 reads TGTGCCAGCAGTTTGAGTTACCGGGGGCGGACCGGGGAGCTGTTTTTT.

CDR3 bases: TGTGCCAGCAGGGGCGGGGGCGTGACAGATACGCAGTATTTT. Translating it yields CASRGGGVTDTQYF. The chain is built from TRBV6-6 and TRBJ2-3; D might be TRBD2 (7 bases). Germline loops: CDR1 MNHNY, CDR2 SVGAGI (reference sequence). This CDR3 has 14 residues. Trimming removed 6 bases from V and 3 bases from J, with 13 bases in between.

The gene calls are TRBV3-1 and TRBJ2-1, with TRBD1 identical over 7 bases. The CDR3 is 14 amino acids. The germline V gene has CDR1 LGHDT and CDR2 YNNKEL (reference sequence). With 6 bases clipped from V and 5 bases from J, the junction kept 7 bases outside the gene matches. The CDR3 region has the DNA TGTGCCAGCAGACCTAACAGGGGAGACAATGAGCAGTTCTTC. This sequence encodes CASRPNRGDNEQFF.

This chain joins TRBV12-3 or TRBV12-4 and TRBJ1-3; 7 bases fit TRBD1. J was trimmed by 3 bases and V by 7 bases; bases with no gene match: 9. The CDR3 is made up of 15 amino acids. The CDR3, as DNA: TGTGCCAGCACCCCGACAGGGATAGGTGGAAACACCATATATTTT. Protein: CASTPTGIGGNTIYF.

The V and J genes are TRBV12-3 or TRBV12-4 and TRBJ2-1; the match to TRBD2 covers 14 bases. The CDR3 runs 17 residues. V lost 5 bases, J lost 0 bases, and 3 bases stayed unmatched. In nucleotides, the CDR3 is TGTGCCAGCAGTCCCGGGACTAGCGGGGGCTCCTACAATGAGCAGTTCTTC. As protein: CASSPGTSGGSYNEQFF.

This clonotype was recorded at least ten times. The chain combines TRBV7-2 with TRBJ2-7; the match to TRBD2 covers 7 bases. Germline trimming cut 0 bases from V and 2 bases from J; bases unmatched to any gene: 1. Germline CDR1 and CDR2: SGHTA and FQGNSA. This CDR3 comprises 14 residues. The DNA of the CDR3 is TGTGCCAGCAGCTTAGCGGGGGGGGCCTACGAGCAGTACTTC. Protein product: CASSLAGGAYEQYF.

The V gene is TRBV29-1, the J gene TRBJ1-1; the D is unclear. The CDR3 is 11 residues long. Trimming shortened V by 5 bases and J by 3 bases, and 7 bases separated the two germline ends. Per germline, CDR1 SQVTM and CDR2 ANQGSEA. DNA of the CDR3: TGCAGCGTTAGAATGGACACTGAAGCTTTCTTT. Translated, it gives CSVRMDTEAFF. Based on the CDR3 plus reference TRBV29-1 and TRBJ1-1, the full variable domain is SAVISQKPSRDICQRGTSLTIQCQVDSQVTMMFWYRQQPGQSLTLIATANQGSEATYESGFVIDKFPISRPNLTFSTLTVSNMSPEDSSIYLCSVRMDTEAFFGQGTRLTVV.

A few counts support this clonotype. This sequence joins TRBV7-2 and TRBJ2-2, with 15 bases that match TRBD2. The CDR3 extends over 17 amino acids. Germline CDR1 SGHTA, CDR2 FQGNSA. Losses at the gene ends were 5 bases for V and 7 bases for J; bases not matched to a gene: 8. The CDR3 region has the DNA TGTGCCAGCAGCCTACGGACTAGCGGGAGGGTCGGCGGGGAGCTGTTTTTT. Translation: CASSLRTSGRVGGELFF.

This clonotype was observed a few times. The chain recombines TRBV7-9 with TRBJ2-1; 9 bases are shared with TRBD2. The CDR3 extends over 17 amino acids. The germline V gene has CDR1 SEHNR and CDR2 FQNEAQ (reference sequence). V gave up 4 bases and J gave up 6 bases; unmatched junction bases: 13. CDR3 sequence (DNA): TGTGCCAGCAGCTCTACTGTCGTTAGCGGGAGTTCCAATGAGCAGTTCTTC. Amino acid sequence: CASSSTVVSGSSNEQFF.

The V call is TRBV5-4, the J call TRBJ2-5; 8 nucleotides line up with TRBD2. Looked up from germline, CDR1 is SGHNT and CDR2 is YYREEE (reference sequence). This CDR3 has 15 residues. The ends lost 3 bases at V and 5 bases at J; junction bases unmatched: 9. The DNA of the CDR3 is TGTGCCAGCAGCTGGAGACGGGGGGGAGGGGAGACCCAGTACTTC. It is translated as CASSWRRGGGETQYF.

V is TRBV7-2 and J is TRBJ2-2; D uncertain. The germline gives CDR1 SGHTA, CDR2 FQGNSA. The CDR3 has 15 amino acids. V lost 1 base, J lost 3 bases, and 9 bases lay in between. Written as DNA, the CDR3 is TGTGCCAGCAGCTTAGGTTCTACCTACACCGGGGAGCTGTTTTTT. It is translated as CASSLGSTYTGELFF.

The chain joins TRBV6-5 to TRBJ2-7, with TRBD1 matching over 7 bases. V lost 5 bases and J lost 3; bases outside the gene matches: 7. Germline CDR1 reads MNHEY; CDR2 reads SVGAGI. The CDR3 spans 14 residues. The CDR3 coding sequence is TGTGCCAGCAGTCCCGAGTCAGGGGGCTACGAGCAGTACTTC. Translating gives CASSPESGGYEQYF.

The chain couples TRBV7-6 to TRBJ2-3, with TRBD1 matching 10 bases. V lost 4 bases, J lost 6 bases, and 4 bases stayed unmatched. The CDR3 loop spans 14 amino acids. Germline V lookup: CDR1 SGHVS, CDR2 FNYEAQ. This chain's CDR3 is CASSSTGGVDTQYF. The CDR3 DNA reads as TGTGCCAGCAGCTCGACAGGGGGCGTGGATACGCAGTATTTT.

This clonotype appeared once. V and J are TRBV9 and TRBJ2-7; possibly TRBD1 for D (5 bases). CDR1 is SGDLS, CDR2 YYNGEE, per germline. V lost 0 bases, J lost 5 bases, and 9 bases lay in between. This CDR3 is built from 13 residues. Written as DNA, the CDR3 is TGTGCCAGCAGCGTAGCAGGGTGGGACGAGCAGTACTTC. Its protein is CASSVAGWDEQYF.

The chain recombines TRBV7-2 with TRBJ2-7; 13 positions match TRBD2. CDR1 and CDR2 (germline): SGHTA, FQGNSA. The V segment lost 6 bases and the J segment 4 bases; nucleotides outside the gene matches: 6. The CDR3 extends over 15 amino acids. The DNA of the CDR3 is TGTGCCAGCAGGCGGACTAGCGGGGGCATGTACGAGCAGTACTTC. Translation: CASRRTSGGMYEQYF.

This clonotype was picked up a small number of times. The gene calls are TRBV6-1 and TRBJ2-5; no reliable D call. The germline V and J ends were trimmed by 7 bases and 4 bases, with 19 bases remaining between them. CDR1 and CDR2 from the germline V gene are MNHNS and SASEGT. The CDR3 has 15 amino acids. This chain's CDR3 is CASIPPEGPGETQYF. CDR3 DNA: TGTGCCAGCATCCCCCCTGAAGGGCCGGGAGAGACCCAGTACTTC.

This clonotype appeared many times. The V and J genes are TRBV6-1 and TRBJ1-1; D unclear. CDR3 length: 11 residues. Per the germline V gene, CDR1 is MNHNS and CDR2 is SASEGT. Trimming took 7 bases from V and 5 from J, leaving 8 bases between them. CDR3 nucleotides: TGTGCCAGCACCAAGAGGACTGAAGCTTTCTTT. Residues: CASTKRTEAFF.

V gene TRBV2 combines with J gene TRBJ1-1; no clear D. V was clipped by 5 bases and J by 4 bases, with 26 bases between them. The CDR3 is 18 amino acids. Germline V gene data show CDR1 as SNHLY and CDR2 as FYNNEI. CDR3 DNA: TGTGCCAGCAGTCTTCGAACCCTCTGGGGAAAGCCATCCACTGAAGCTTTCTTT. Protein sequence: CASSLRTLWGKPSTEAFF.

The chain combines TRBV20-1 with TRBJ2-1; no firm D call. Germline CDR1 reads DFQATT; CDR2 reads SNEGSKA (reference sequence). V lost 5 bases and J 5 bases, leaving 13 bases between the germline ends. The CDR3 covers 13 residues. The CDR3 DNA reads as TGCAGTGCTCCTCCGGGTCCTAACAATGAGCAGTTCTTC. Translated, it gives CSAPPGPNNEQFF.

The genes are TRBV6-2 or TRBV6-3 and TRBJ1-1; D uncertain. This CDR3 comprises 14 residues. Germline V gene sequence: CDR1 MNHEY, CDR2 SVGEGT. V was pared by 5 bases and J by 0 bases, with 10 bases between. The CDR3 region is CASSKGLMNTEAFF. CDR3 nucleotides: TGTGCCAGCAGTAAGGGTCTAATGAACACTGAAGCTTTCTTT.

There are a few counts of this clonotype. The CDR3 DNA reads TGTGCCAGCAGCCAATCACTTCAAGAGACCCAGTACTTC. Translation: CASSQSLQETQYF. The V gene is TRBV4-2, the J gene TRBJ2-5; unclear D gene. Germline CDR1 and CDR2: LGHNA and YNFKEQ. The CDR3 extends over 13 amino acids. The V end was cut by 2 bases, the J end by 2 bases, with 6 bases between.

This clonotype was seen a few times. This rearrangement joins TRBV6-1 to TRBJ2-5, with TRBD1 identical over 8 bases. This CDR3 has 15 residues. CDR1 is MNHNS, CDR2 SASEGT, per germline. V shed 8 bases, J shed 0 bases, and the junction held 8 bases outside the gene matches. DNA for the CDR3: TGTGCCAGCGGACGGACAGGGATGTACCAAGAGACCCAGTACTTC. This gives the protein CASGRTGMYQETQYF.

This clonotype occurred many times. CDR3 in amino acids: CASSPRQGPVEQYF. The DNA of the CDR3 is TGTGCCAGCAGCCCTCGACAGGGGCCAGTCGAGCAGTACTTC. The V call is TRBV7-2, the J call TRBJ2-7; 8 bases fit TRBD1. The CDR3 covers 14 residues. V dropped 5 bases and J dropped 6; count of bases not matched to a gene: 9. The germline CDR1 and CDR2 sequences are SGHTA and FQGNSA.

This clonotype was counted only a few times. J is TRBJ1-1 and V is TRBV6-2 or TRBV6-3, with 8 bases identical to TRBD1. This CDR3 has 17 amino acids. CDR1 MNHEY and CDR2 SVGEGT come from the germline V gene. The V segment lost 2 bases and the J segment 4 bases; nucleotides outside the gene matches: 12. For the CDR3, the DNA is TGTGCCAGCAGTTACCCAAGGACAGGGTGGGGAGGCACTGAAGCTTTCTTT. Protein sequence: CASSYPRTGWGGTEAFF.